This T cell receptor (beta chain) is drawn from a study of blood T cell repertoires in COVID-19. Study background: Sources were T cells, B-cell-depleted T cells, or PBMCs; the material itself was cDNA or gDNA.

V was shortened by 6 bases and J by 0 bases, with 15 bases between the two germline ends. CDR1 is SGHTA and CDR2 is FQGNSA in the germline V gene. This CDR3 spans 17 amino acids. Original analysis: Using reference gene primer amplification, nucleated cell counts were estimated. TCRdb keeps only in-frame clones here, not all; method: immunoSEQ multiplex PCR. That table supplies the V and J calls and clone size; D and trimming were determined from the DNA. Among just over 150,000 clones listed, roughly 91% were seen once. The sequencing input was peripheral blood. The chain joins TRBV7-2 to TRBJ1-6; the D gene is possibly TRBD1 (5 bases). The source of this sequence is a woman in her forties or fifties with acute or convalescent COVID-19. In nucleotides, the CDR3 is TGTGCCAGCAGTCAAGGCGGGGGAAGCTCCTATAATTCACCCCTCCACTTT. Protein: CASSQGGGSSYNSPLHF.